These T cell receptor beta chains were read from a single sample in a study of blood T cell repertoires in COVID-19. Sequencing used immunoSEQ multiplex PCR; TCRdb keeps in-frame clones, though not all of them. The table has 60,000 to 65,000 clones, around 74% seen once. Sample: peripheral blood. Receptors originate from a woman of 80 years or more with acute or convalescent COVID-19. Both conserved end residues are part of each CDR3. Each record gives: V gene, D gene, clone size, J gene, CDR3 protein, CDR3 DNA. D genes are given only for firm matches. Some rows have no size entry. The others give once, few or many, or a class for an expanded clone.

TRBV28	TRBD2	-	TRBJ2-4	CASSFWTSGRGNIQYF	TGTGCCAGCAGTTTTTGGACTAGCGGGAGAGGAAACATTCAGTACTTC
TRBV28	TRBD2	-	TRBJ2-3	CASVAGGPGTDTQYF	TGTGCCAGCGTGGCGGGAGGGCCGGGCACAGATACGCAGTATTTT
TRBV2	TRBD1	once	TRBJ2-7	CASSELTGNYEQYF	TGTGCCAGCAGTGAGCTGACAGGGAACTACGAGCAGTACTTC
TRBV4-2	TRBD2	-	TRBJ2-3	CASSQEPGGPTDTQYF	TGTGCCAGCAGCCAAGAGCCGGGAGGGCCCACAGATACGCAGTATTTT
TRBV4-1	TRBD2	-	TRBJ2-2	CASSQGGFGASGGELFF	TGCGCCAGCAGCCAAGGGGGGTTTGGGGCTAGCGGCGGGGAGCTGTTTTTT
TRBV18	TRBD1	-	TRBJ2-2	CASSPRGQGSTGELFF	TGTGCCAGCTCACCAAGAGGACAGGGTAGCACCGGGGAGCTGTTTTTT
TRBV29-1	TRBD1	-	TRBJ1-4	CSALDRGNEKLFF	TGCAGCGCCTTGGACAGGGGTAATGAAAAACTGTTTTTT
TRBV20-1	TRBD2	-	TRBJ2-5	CSASWVAGLETQYF	TGCAGTGCTAGTTGGGTAGCGGGACTAGAGACCCAGTACTTC
TRBV7-2	-	-	TRBJ2-2	CASSLVPGGELFF	TGTGCCAGCAGCTTAGTCCCAGGCGGGGAGCTGTTTTTT
TRBV7-2	TRBD2	-	TRBJ2-1	CASRPDSGGSLNEQFF	TGTGCCAGCAGACCCGACTCGGGCGGGAGTCTCAATGAGCAGTTCTTC
TRBV7-3	-	-	TRBJ2-1	CASSLAGAHNEQFF	TGTGCCAGCAGCTTAGCAGGGGCGCACAATGAGCAGTTCTTC
TRBV11-1	-	large	TRBJ2-7	CASSLETRNHEQYF	TGTGCCAGCAGCTTAGAAACTAGAAACCACGAGCAGTACTTC
TRBV5-6	TRBD2	-	TRBJ2-1	CASRVLAGGLGDEQFF	TGTGCCAGCAGGGTACTAGCGGGAGGTTTAGGCGATGAGCAGTTCTTC
TRBV12-5	-	-	TRBJ2-7	CASGLTPGTFSDEQYF	TGTGCTAGTGGTTTGACGCCTGGGACATTTTCCGACGAGCAGTACTTC
TRBV19	-	-	TRBJ2-7	CASSIRRGSSYEQYF	TGTGCCAGTAGTATCCGGCGGGGAAGCTCCTACGAGCAGTACTTC
TRBV29-1	-	-	TRBJ2-7	CSVSRGADEQYF	TGCAGCGTTTCCCGAGGAGCGGACGAGCAGTACTTC
TRBV7-2	TRBD1	few	TRBJ2-4	CASSDHRGRRAKNIQYF	TGTGCCAGCAGCGACCACAGGGGGCGAAGGGCCAAAAACATTCAGTACTTC
TRBV7-2	-	few	TRBJ1-1	CASSSSNTGIMAFF	TGTGCCAGCAGCTCCTCAAACACAGGTATCATGGCTTTCTTT
TRBV9	-	-	TRBJ2-7	CASSQAPGKSYEQYF	TGTGCCAGCAGCCAAGCACCGGGGAAGTCATACGAGCAGTACTTC
TRBV5-4	-	-	TRBJ2-5	CASSLAVNTRETQYF	TGTGCCAGCAGCTTGGCAGTAAACACGCGGGAGACCCAGTACTTC
TRBV19	-	-	TRBJ2-1	CASSIEGGPSYNEQFF	TGTGCCAGTAGTATAGAAGGAGGCCCCTCCTACAATGAGCAGTTCTTC
TRBV27	TRBD1	few	TRBJ2-2	CASSLISTGGRGGELFF	TGTGCCAGCAGTTTAATCTCAACAGGGGGTCGGGGCGGGGAGCTGTTTTTT
TRBV25-1	-	-	TRBJ2-7	CASSEHPGQVPYEQYF	TGTGCCAGCAGTGAGCATCCGGGACAAGTACCCTACGAGCAGTACTTC
TRBV7-9	-	-	TRBJ1-1	CASSPTVQVANTEAFF	TGTGCCAGCAGCCCAACCGTTCAGGTTGCGAACACTGAAGCTTTCTTT
TRBV2	TRBD2	-	TRBJ2-3	CASSLRLAGGTDTQYF	TGTGCCAGCAGTCTAAGACTAGCGGGAGGCACAGATACGCAGTATTTT
TRBV7-9	TRBD1	-	TRBJ1-1	CASTLDGQGGPLNTEAFF	TGTGCCAGCACGCTCGACGGACAGGGGGGACCCTTGAACACTGAAGCTTTCTTT
TRBV6-6	TRBD1	-	TRBJ2-7	CASSLSGQGAHEQYF	TGTGCCAGCAGTTTATCGGGACAGGGGGCGCACGAGCAGTACTTC
TRBV28	TRBD1	-	TRBJ1-4	CASSPPGTTGGSEKLFF	TGTGCCAGCAGTCCCCCCGGAACGACAGGGGGTTCGGAAAAACTGTTTTTT
TRBV14	-	-	TRBJ1-4	CASSQTTEGKLFF	TGTGCCAGCAGCCAAACGACGGAGGGAAAACTGTTTTTT
TRBV7-3	TRBD2	-	TRBJ2-1	CASSLTFGGRFNEQFF	TGTGCCAGCAGCTTAACGTTCGGCGGGAGGTTCAATGAGCAGTTCTTC